The 17 T cell receptor beta chains given below trace back to one sample, sequenced in a study of blood T cell repertoires in COVID-19. TCRdb's table, derived via immunoSEQ multiplex PCR, lists solely in-frame clones and lacks some. The sample carries some 260,000 clones, 75% to 90% recorded once. The sequencing sample was made of peripheral blood. Every receptor here comes from a woman in her 70s with COVID-19, enrolled during active disease.

V usage is TRBV27 and J usage is TRBJ1-5; 9 nucleotides agree with TRBD1. Germline-derived CDR1 and CDR2 are MNHEY and SMNVEV (reference sequence). Losses at the gene ends were 4 bases for V and 3 bases for J; bases not matched to a gene: 7. The CDR3 extends over 16 amino acids. The CDR3 DNA is TGTGCCAGCAGTTCGCTCACAGGGGGCCACAATCAGCCCCAGCATTTT. It yields the protein CASSSLTGGHNQPQHF.

As for this clone: The junction does not match germline at one end; this may be a read error. This CDR3 reads CASSFPGQRVVAF. The CDR3 nucleotides are TGTGCCAGCAGCTTCCCAGGACAGAGGGTCGTCGCCTTC. This chain links TRBV5-5 with TRBJ1-2; possibly TRBD1 for D (6 bases). CDR1 is SGHKS, CDR2 YYEKEE, per germline (reference sequence). The CDR3 extends over 13 amino acids.

The chain is built from TRBV29-1 and TRBJ1-5; 7 positions match TRBD1. CDR3 length: 14 residues. Per germline, CDR1 SQVTM and CDR2 ANQGSEA. V trimming: 7 bases; J trimming: 6 bases; junction bases outside the gene matches: 12. The CDR3 here is CSASGQTPGQPQHF. DNA for the CDR3: TGCAGCGCCTCGGGACAGACTCCGGGTCAGCCCCAGCATTTT.

The V call is TRBV7-3, the J call TRBJ2-1, with a weak D call TRBD1 (6 bases). This CDR3 contains 15 residues. Trimming stripped 2 bases from V and 1 base from J, with 9 bases between. CDR1 and CDR2 from the germline V gene are SGHTA and FQGTGA. CDR3 region: CASSLHQGSYNEQFF. CDR3 DNA sequence: TGTGCCAGCAGCTTACACCAGGGGTCCTACAATGAGCAGTTCTTC.

The chain carries TRBV18 and TRBJ2-1, with a weak D call TRBD2 (6 bases). Trimming took 0 bases from V and 4 from J, leaving 10 bases between them. Germline CDR1 KGHSH, CDR2 LQKENI. The CDR3 extends over 15 amino acids. The CDR3 DNA reads as TGTGCCAGCTCACCACCGGGGACTCAGTACAATGAGCAGTTCTTC. It translates to CASSPPGTQYNEQFF.

V gene TRBV19 combines with J gene TRBJ1-5; 9 nucleotides agree with TRBD1. The CDR3 is 15 amino acids. Per germline, CDR1 LNHDA and CDR2 SQIVND (reference sequence). Losses at the gene ends were 6 bases for V and 6 bases for J; bases not matched to a gene: 9. The CDR3 coding sequence is TGTGCCAGTAGCTCCCGGGACAGGGCGCGTCAGCCCCAGCATTTT. Protein: CASSSRDRARQPQHF.

This chain uses TRBV30 with TRBJ1-3; D is perhaps TRBD1 (5 bases). The length of the CDR3 is 14 residues. Germline V gives CDR1 GTSNPN, CDR2 SVGIG (reference sequence). V was clipped by 4 bases and J by 1 base, with 11 bases between them. Here the CDR3 reads CAWTLGVSGNTIYF. The CDR3, as DNA: TGTGCCTGGACTCTAGGGGTATCTGGAAACACCATATATTTT.

This clone has a single count. The gene calls are TRBV4-2 and TRBJ1-1, with D possibly TRBD1 on 6 matching bases. The germline V gene has CDR1 LGHNA and CDR2 YNFKEQ. CDR3 length equals 12 residues. V lost 10 bases, J lost 2 bases, and 11 bases lay in between. The CDR3 nucleotides read TGTGCCACGGGGGGCCAAAACACTGAAGCTTTCTTT. Translating it yields CATGGQNTEAFF.

Concerning this clone: A junction boundary mismatches the germline segment, possibly from a read error. The rearrangement joins TRBV7-7 to TRBJ2-5; 8 positions match TRBD2. The CDR3 sequence is 16 residues long. The germline V gene has CDR1 SSHAT and CDR2 FNYEAQ (reference sequence). CDR3 in DNA: TGTGCTAGCAGCTTAGGGCTGGCGGGAGGTAAAGAGACCCAGTACTTC. Encoded protein: CASSLGLAGGKETQYF.

This clone was recorded once. The CDR3 bases are TGCAGTGCTAGCAGGGGACAGCCCCAGCATTTT. Translation: CSASRGQPQHF. This sequence joins TRBV20-1 and TRBJ1-5; weak D call: TRBD1 (6 bases). This CDR3 is 11 amino acids long. CDR1 DFQATT and CDR2 SNEGSKA come from the germline V gene (reference sequence). The V end lost 3 bases, the J end lost 7 bases, and 7 bases lay between the germline ends.

Comments on this clone: At the DNA level, this CDR3 is encoded by other sequences in the same sample as well. V is TRBV5-1 and J is TRBJ2-7; 7 bases are shared with TRBD1. This CDR3 is built from 11 residues. Trimming at V came to 4 bases and at J to 7 bases, leaving 2 bases not matched to a gene. Germline V CDR1 and CDR2: SGHRS, YFSETQ. This CDR3 is CASSTGQEQYF. The CDR3 DNA reads TGCGCCAGCAGCACGGGACAGGAGCAGTACTTC.

This clone was seen only once. The rearrangement uses TRBV23-1 and TRBJ2-2; no clear D. TRBV23-1 qualifies as an ORF whose function is uncertain. The V gene lost 4 bases and the J gene lost 2 bases, with 20 bases spanning the gap. This CDR3 spans 18 amino acids. The CDR3 here is CASSPLVLRQSNTGELFF. The CDR3 DNA is TGCGCCAGCAGTCCTTTAGTATTGCGGCAGAGTAACACCGGGGAGCTGTTTTTT.

The V and J genes are TRBV7-2 and TRBJ1-4, with a weak D call TRBD1 (5 bases). The CDR3 contains 13 residues. Germline CDR1 and CDR2: SGHTA and FQGNSA. The V and J ends lost 5 bases and 4 bases respectively, with 8 bases between them. This chain's CDR3 is CASSPGGNEKLFF. CDR3 sequence (DNA): TGTGCCAGCAGCCCCGGGGGTAATGAAAAACTGTTTTTT.

V is TRBV24-1 and J is TRBJ2-2; weak D call: TRBD2 (5 bases). The germline V and J ends were trimmed by 11 bases and 5 bases, with 17 bases remaining between them. This CDR3 is 14 amino acids long. Germline CDR1 KGHDR, CDR2 SFDVKD. CDR3 DNA sequence: TGTGCCATCGGCCTAGCCGGGCCTACCGGGGAGCTGTTTTTT. Amino acids: CAIGLAGPTGELFF.

The rearrangement joins TRBV10-3 to TRBJ2-1; weak D call: TRBD2 (5 bases). Trimming cost V 7 bases and J 6 bases, with 13 bases left between them. Per the germline V gene, CDR1 is ENHRY and CDR2 is SYGVKD. This CDR3 spans 13 amino acids. The DNA for the CDR3 is TGTGCCATCAAAGGACGGGGTGGCAATGAGCAGTTCTTC. Amino acids: CAIKGRGGNEQFF.

The rearrangement uses TRBV28 and TRBJ1-3, with a possible D match to TRBD1 (5 bases). V was clipped by 8 bases and J by 0 bases, with 8 bases between them. The V gene's germline CDR1 is MDHEN and CDR2 SYDVKM. CDR3 length: 13 amino acids. In nucleotides, the CDR3 is TGTGCCAGCCAAGACAGCTCTGGAAACACCATATATTTT. Translated: CASQDSSGNTIYF.

This chain links TRBV6-5 with TRBJ2-5, with D unclear. Germline CDR1 reads MNHEY; CDR2 reads SVGAGI. The CDR3 extends over 13 amino acids. V was trimmed by 4 bases and J by 4 bases, leaving 10 bases between them. In DNA, the CDR3 is TGTGCCAGCAGTTCTAGATCCGGAGAGACCCAGTACTTC. This sequence encodes CASSSRSGETQYF.